This T cell receptor (beta chain) was captured in a study of human versus mouse CDR3 diversity and MHC coevolution. Note on this clone: Its matching antigen is unknown.

The table came from immunoSEQ multiplex PCR; TCRdb's copy has only in-frame clones and leaves some out. The sample includes 50,000 to 65,000 clones, around 94% of them seen just once. In germline, CDR1 is SQVTM, CDR2 ANQGSEA. The ends were cut back, 7 bases at V and 3 bases at J, with 19 bases in the middle. The CDR3 length is 14 residues. Study results and caveats: The lowest clonal inequality scores came from most of the three human donors.

This receptor was taken from a person in their sixties or seventies in good health. The material sequenced was naive CD4+ T cells from blood. Subset of the sample: CD45RO-negative CD62L-positive naive CD4 T cells. This chain connects TRBV29-1 to TRBJ2-7; tentatively, D is TRBD2 (5 bases). In DNA, the CDR3 is TGCAGCGGGAAAGGAGAGGCTGGGAGCTACGAGCAGTACTTC. It yields the protein CSGKGEAGSYEQYF.